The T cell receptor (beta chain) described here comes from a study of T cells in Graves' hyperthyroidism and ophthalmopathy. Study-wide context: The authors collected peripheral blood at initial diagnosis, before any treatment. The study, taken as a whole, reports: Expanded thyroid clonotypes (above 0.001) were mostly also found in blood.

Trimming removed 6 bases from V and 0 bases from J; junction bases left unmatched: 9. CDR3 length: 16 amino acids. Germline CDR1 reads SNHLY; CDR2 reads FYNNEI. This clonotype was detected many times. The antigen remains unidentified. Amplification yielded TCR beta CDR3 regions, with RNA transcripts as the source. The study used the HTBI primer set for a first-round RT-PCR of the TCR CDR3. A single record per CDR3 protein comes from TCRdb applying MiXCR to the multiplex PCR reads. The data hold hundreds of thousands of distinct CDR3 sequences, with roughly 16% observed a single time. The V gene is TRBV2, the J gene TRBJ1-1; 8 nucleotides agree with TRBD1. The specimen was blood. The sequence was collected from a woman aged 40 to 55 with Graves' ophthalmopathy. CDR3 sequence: CASRVQGATVNTEAFF. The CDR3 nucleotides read TGTGCCAGCAGAGTTCAGGGGGCGACCGTGAACACTGAAGCTTTCTTT.